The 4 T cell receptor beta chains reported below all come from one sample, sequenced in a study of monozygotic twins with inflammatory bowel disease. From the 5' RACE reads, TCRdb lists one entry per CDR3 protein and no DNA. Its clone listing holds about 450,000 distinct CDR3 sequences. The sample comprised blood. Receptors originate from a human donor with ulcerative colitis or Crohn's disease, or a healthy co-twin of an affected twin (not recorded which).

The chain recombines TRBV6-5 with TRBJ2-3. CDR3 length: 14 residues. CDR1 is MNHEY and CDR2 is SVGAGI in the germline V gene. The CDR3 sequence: CASSYSASADTQYF.

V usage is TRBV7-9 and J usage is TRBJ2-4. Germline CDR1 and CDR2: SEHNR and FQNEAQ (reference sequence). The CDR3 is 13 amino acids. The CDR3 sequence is CASSPPLENIQYF.

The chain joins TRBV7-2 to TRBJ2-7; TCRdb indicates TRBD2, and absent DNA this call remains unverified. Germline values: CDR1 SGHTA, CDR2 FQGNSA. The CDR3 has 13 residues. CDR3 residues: CASSFVTSGEQYF.

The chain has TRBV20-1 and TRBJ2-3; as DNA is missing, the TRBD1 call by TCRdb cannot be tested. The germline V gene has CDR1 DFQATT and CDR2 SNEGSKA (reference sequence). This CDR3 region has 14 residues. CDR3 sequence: CSAEGGRTPDTQYF.